The 27 T cell receptor beta chains listed next were all sequenced from one sample in a study of long-term antiretroviral therapy in people with HIV. Sequencing used immunoSEQ v3.0 at survey level. Assay: immunoSEQ multiplex PCR; the TCRdb copy retains only in-frame clones and omits some. The data contain 39,000 or so clones, approximately 80% of them singletons. Sample: unsorted PBMCs, taken 0.6 years after starting antiretroviral therapy. These receptors were obtained from a young man with HIV.

This rearrangement joins TRBV7-2 to TRBJ2-5, with D maybe TRBD2 (6 bases). From germline, CDR1 is SGHTA and CDR2 FQGNSA. V was shortened by 6 bases and J by 2 bases, with 16 bases between the two germline ends. The CDR3 extends over 15 amino acids. CDR3 sequence (DNA): TGTGCCAGCAGTGGTACGGGAGCGGCACAAGAGACCCAGTACTTC. Translating it yields CASSGTGAAQETQYF. Drawing the rest from reference TRBV7-2 and TRBJ2-5, the complete variable domain is GAGVSQSPSNKVTEKGKDVELRCDPISGHTALYWYRQSLGQGLEFLIYFQGNSAPDKSGLPSDRFSAERTGGSVSTLTIQRTQQEDSAVYLCASSGTGAAQETQYFGPGTRLLVL.

The J gene is TRBJ1-4, the V gene TRBV27; D may be TRBD1 (5 bases). Trimming took off 8 bases at V and 7 bases at J, with 14 bases between the two ends. The V gene's germline CDR1 is MNHEY and CDR2 SMNVEV (reference sequence). The CDR3 runs 13 residues. CDR3 protein: CASRGDSFEKLFF. The DNA for the CDR3 is TGTGCCAGCCGCGGAGACAGTTTTGAAAAACTGTTTTTT.

The chain joins TRBV5-1 to TRBJ2-6; 12 bases are shared with TRBD2. The CDR3 totals 17 residues. The trim removed 3 bases at V and 0 bases at J, leaving 1 base unmatched. Germline CDR1 is SGHRS and CDR2 is YFSETQ. CDR3 region: CASSWTSGDSGANVLTF. The CDR3 DNA sequence: TGCGCCAGCAGCTGGACTAGCGGGGACTCTGGGGCCAACGTCCTGACTTTC.

The chain is built from TRBV7-9 and TRBJ2-3; the D call may be TRBD1 or TRBD2 (6 bases each). The germline CDR1 and CDR2 sequences are SEHNR and FQNEAQ (reference sequence). V lost 4 bases to trimming and J lost 0 bases, with 23 bases between them. The CDR3 has 19 amino acids. The CDR3 region has the DNA TGTGCCAGCAGCTCGCGTTCGCCCCCTCCGGGGGCTAGCACAGATACGCAGTATTTT. It translates to CASSSRSPPPGASTDTQYF.

This clone appeared a few times. The V and J genes are TRBV7-3 and TRBJ1-1; D is unresolved. CDR3 length equals 13 residues. CDR1 SGHTA and CDR2 FQGTGA come from the germline V gene. V was clipped by 5 bases and J by 1 base, with 8 bases between them. For the CDR3, the DNA is TGTGCCAGCAGCCAACGGGGGAACACTGAAGCTTTCTTT. This translates into CASSQRGNTEAFF.

The chain couples TRBV18 to TRBJ2-1; TRBD1 matches at 8 bases. V trimming: 6 bases; J trimming: 1 base; junction bases outside the gene matches: 8. This CDR3 is built from 16 residues. Germline CDR1 is KGHSH and CDR2 is LQKENI. CDR3 in DNA: TGTGCCAGCTCTCCAGGGGGCATAGCATCCTACAATGAGCAGTTCTTC. Translated: CASSPGGIASYNEQFF.

The V and J genes are TRBV6-6 and TRBJ2-1, with D tentatively TRBD2 (6 bases). The CDR3 covers 12 residues. Trimming removed 10 bases from V and 10 bases from J, with 17 bases in between. CDR1 is MNHNY, CDR2 SVGAGI, per germline (reference sequence). The CDR3 DNA follows: TGTGCCACCAAGTTCGCAGCGGGCGAGCAGTTCTTC. Translated, it gives CATKFAAGEQFF.

The chain couples TRBV6-5 to TRBJ2-1; a possible D gene is TRBD2 (5 bases). In germline, CDR1 is MNHEY, CDR2 SVGAGI. Trimming removed 4 bases from V and 12 bases from J, with 16 bases in between. CDR3 length: 13 amino acids. CDR3 sequence (DNA): TGTGCCAGCAGTTCCGACTCAAAAGGAGGGCAGTTCTTC. This gives the protein CASSSDSKGGQFF.

The chain uses TRBV18 and TRBJ1-3, with 8 bases lining up with TRBD1. There are 16 residues in the CDR3. Germline CDR1 is KGHSH and CDR2 is LQKENI. V was pared by 2 bases and J by 1 base, with 4 bases of the junction left unmatched. The CDR3 DNA reads as TGTGCCAGCTCACCAACTCGGGACAGGTCTGGAAACACCATATATTTT. The encoded protein is CASSPTRDRSGNTIYF. The full variable domain, in which reference TRBV18 and TRBJ1-3 provide the parts outside the CDR3, is NAGVMQNPRHLVRRRGQEARLRCSPMKGHSHVYWYRQLPEEGLKFMVYLQKENIIDESGMPKERFSAEFPKEGPSILRIQQVVRGDSAAYFCASSPTRDRSGNTIYFGEGSWLTVV.

CDR3 amino acids: CSAGGEDTQYF. In DNA, the CDR3 is TGCAGCGCCGGGGGGGAAGATACGCAGTATTTT. The rearrangement joins TRBV29-1 to TRBJ2-3, with 8 bases identical to TRBD2. The germline V gene has CDR1 SQVTM and CDR2 ANQGSEA. The CDR3 is 11 residues long. V lost 7 bases and J lost 5; bases outside the gene matches: 2.

This clone occurred a few times. V and J are TRBV19 and TRBJ2-1, with D possibly matching TRBD2 (5 bases). Germline CDR1 and CDR2: LNHDA and SQIVND (reference sequence). The CDR3 spans 12 residues. V lost 3 bases and J 12 bases, leaving 12 bases between the germline ends. The CDR3 reads CASSIGGKGQFF. The CDR3 nucleotides are TGTGCCAGTAGTATCGGAGGAAAAGGGCAGTTCTTC.

The chain recombines TRBV11-2 with TRBJ2-1; 9 bases fit TRBD1. The CDR3 runs 16 residues. Germline-derived CDR1 and CDR2 are SGHAT and FQNNGV. The V segment lost 1 base and the J segment 7 bases; nucleotides outside the gene matches: 8. CDR3 coding DNA: TGTGCCAGCAGCTTAGTCGGCGGGGGACAGGGAAATGAGCAGTTCTTC. Translation: CASSLVGGGQGNEQFF.

About this clone: At the DNA level, this CDR3 is encoded by other sequences in the same sample as well. V is TRBV11-2 and J is TRBJ2-3; no clear D gene. Trimming pared 1 base from V and 4 bases from J, leaving 6 bases between. In germline, CDR1 is SGHAT, CDR2 FQNNGV. The CDR3 spans 13 residues. This CDR3 reads CASSLGLPDTQYF. CDR3 DNA sequence: TGTGCCAGCAGCTTAGGGTTGCCAGATACGCAGTATTTT.

The chain carries TRBV5-1 and TRBJ2-7; D is unclear. Germline CDR1 reads SGHRS; CDR2 reads YFSETQ. V lost 6 bases to trimming and J lost 5 bases, with 18 bases between them. The CDR3 contains 14 residues. CDR3 region: CASNPGQAINEQYF. As DNA, the CDR3 is TGCGCCAGCAACCCCGGGCAGGCTATCAACGAGCAGTACTTC.

The genes are TRBV11-3 and TRBJ2-1; TRBD1 might be the D (6 bases). V was cut by 3 bases and J by 5 bases, with 11 bases left in between. This CDR3 has 14 amino acids. Germline CDR1 is SGHNT and CDR2 is YENEEA. CDR3 residues: CASSLGNRDNEQFF. CDR3 nucleotides: TGTGCCAGCAGCTTGGGGAACAGGGACAATGAGCAGTTCTTC.

The chain employs TRBV9 and TRBJ1-2; a possible D gene is TRBD1 (6 bases). The V gene's germline CDR1 is SGDLS and CDR2 YYNGEE. Deletions cut 4 bases from V and 5 bases from J, with 18 bases between. The CDR3 has 15 amino acids. CDR3 sequence (DNA): TGTGCCAGCAGCCCTCGGGGGCCCCTCGATTATGGCTACACCTTC. Translating gives CASSPRGPLDYGYTF.

This sequence joins TRBV27 and TRBJ2-2; TRBD2 matches 10 bases. The CDR3 runs to 18 residues. Trimming removed 0 bases from V and 7 bases from J; junction bases left unmatched: 11. Germline V gives CDR1 MNHEY, CDR2 SMNVEV (reference sequence). The CDR3 here is CASSLSVLAGKFDGELFF. The DNA of the CDR3 is TGTGCCAGCAGTTTATCGGTACTAGCGGGAAAATTTGACGGGGAGCTGTTTTTT.

The V and J genes are TRBV10-3 and TRBJ2-7; 9 bases are a match to TRBD1. Germline CDR1 and CDR2: ENHRY and SYGVKD. The V and J ends lost 0 bases and 0 bases, in that order; junction bases with no gene match: 3. The CDR3 sequence is 16 residues long. The CDR3 sequence: CAISESGQGDSYEQYF. Written as DNA, the CDR3 is TGTGCCATCAGTGAGTCGGGACAGGGTGACTCCTACGAGCAGTACTTC.

The chain couples TRBV18 to TRBJ1-6; D unresolved. Germline V CDR1 and CDR2: KGHSH, LQKENI. Trimming stripped 3 bases from V and 7 bases from J, with 16 bases between. The CDR3 loop spans 16 amino acids. The CDR3 DNA sequence: TGTGCCAGCTCACCCCCTGCCGGAGGAGCCAATTCACCCCTCCACTTT. This sequence encodes CASSPPAGGANSPLHF.

The chain links TRBV9 to TRBJ2-5, with no clear D. This CDR3 region has 14 residues. V lost 0 bases and J lost 1, with 7 bases in between. CDR1 and CDR2 (germline): SGDLS, YYNGEE. CDR3: CASSVEVSQETQYF. The CDR3 bases are TGTGCCAGCAGCGTAGAGGTCTCCCAAGAGACCCAGTACTTC.

V is TRBV28 and J is TRBJ2-7; weak D call: TRBD2 (5 bases). CDR1 is MDHEN, CDR2 SYDVKM, per germline. The germline V and J ends were trimmed by 4 bases and 6 bases, with 16 bases remaining between them. The CDR3 runs to 14 residues. This CDR3 is CASSSPGLASEQYF. The CDR3 bases are TGTGCCAGCAGTTCACCCGGACTGGCCTCCGAGCAGTACTTC.

This rearrangement joins TRBV7-2 to TRBJ2-3; 8 bases agree with TRBD2. CDR1 and CDR2 from the germline V gene are SGHTA and FQGNSA. V dropped 6 bases and J dropped 10; count of bases not matched to a gene: 6. CDR3 length equals 12 residues. The CDR3 reads CASRQAGVAQYF. CDR3 in DNA: TGTGCCAGCAGGCAAGCGGGAGTGGCGCAGTATTTT.

The rearrangement links TRBV7-8 to TRBJ2-3; 7 bases are a match to TRBD2. The CDR3 totals 15 residues. With 3 bases clipped from V and 0 bases from J, the junction kept 3 bases outside the gene matches. Germline CDR1 reads SGHVS; CDR2 reads FQNEAQ. The CDR3 loop reads CASSFQAGSTDTQYF. The CDR3 nucleotides are TGTGCCAGCAGCTTTCAAGCGGGAAGCACAGATACGCAGTATTTT.

This clone was seen just once. The chain joins TRBV2 to TRBJ2-2; D not certain. Trimming removed 7 bases at V and 0 bases at J, with 9 bases between. Germline CDR1 is SNHLY and CDR2 is FYNNEI. The CDR3 loop spans 14 amino acids. CDR3 region: CASTLSTNTGELFF. The CDR3 DNA reads as TGTGCCAGCACCCTATCGACGAACACCGGGGAGCTGTTTTTT.

The V call is TRBV27, the J call TRBJ1-4, with 8 bases lining up with TRBD1. The germline V gene encodes CDR1 MNHEY and CDR2 SMNVEV (reference sequence). The CDR3 runs 14 residues. Trimming removed 6 bases from V and 4 bases from J; junction bases left unmatched: 4. CDR3 DNA sequence: TGTGCCAGCAGACGACAGGGGAATAATGAAAAACTGTTTTTT. Translation: CASRRQGNNEKLFF.

The table lists this clone with a few counts. The chain has TRBV7-2 and TRBJ2-7; TRBD2 matches at 10 bases. The germline gives CDR1 SGHTA, CDR2 FQGNSA. Trimming removed 3 bases from V and 0 bases from J; junction bases left unmatched: 2. The CDR3 is 15 amino acids. CDR3 nucleotides: TGTGCCAGCAGCTTCCCTAGCGGGAGCTCCTACGAGCAGTACTTC. Its protein product is CASSFPSGSSYEQYF.

In this sample, this clone turned up a few times. The chain is built from TRBV28 and TRBJ1-2, with 11 bases aligning to TRBD1. The CDR3 sequence is 16 residues long. J was trimmed by 5 bases and V by 5 bases; bases with no gene match: 10. Germline CDR1 MDHEN, CDR2 SYDVKM. CDR3 amino acids: CASSLRTGGFLYGYTF. CDR3 bases: TGTGCCAGCAGTCTTCGGACAGGGGGCTTTTTGTATGGCTACACCTTC.